Below, one TCR beta chain is given with its context. TCRdb processed the RT-PCR reads anew with MiXCR; each CDR3 protein has one entry. The sample lists approximately 200,000 distinct CDR3 sequences, roughly two fifths occurring once. Losses at the gene ends were 3 bases for V and 0 bases for J; bases not matched to a gene: 4. The CDR3 has 16 residues. From germline, CDR1 is KGHDR and CDR2 SFDVKD. These data are taken from a study of patients and donors after allogeneic stem cell transplantation. The chain recombines TRBV24-1 with TRBJ1-1, with 9 bases lining up with TRBD1. The TCR sequence derives from a human donor who was either an allogeneic HSCT recipient or a stem cell or donor lymphocyte infusion donor (not recorded which). It is not recorded whose cells these are; they may come from a transplant donor. The sample taken for sequencing was blood, either unsorted or a sorted T cell fraction (not recorded which). The CDR3 spells CATSDGTGSLNTEAFF. CDR3 nucleotides: TGTGCCACCAGTGATGGGACAGGGTCCTTGAACACTGAAGCTTTCTTT.